A single sample gave rise to the 20 T cell receptor beta chains below, sequenced in a study of response to subunit inactivated influenza vaccine. TCRdb re-derived calls from the RT-PCR reads in MiXCR, one entry per CDR3 protein. Here the sample spans over 750,000 distinct CDR3 sequences, approximately 21% being singletons. The sample in question was PBMCs from blood, obtained approximately 5 days after vaccination. Source of these receptors: a man aged 50-59 years who received an inactivated influenza vaccine.

The gene calls are TRBV6-2 or TRBV6-3 and TRBJ1-1; D gene ambiguous. This CDR3 spans 15 amino acids. The germline V and J ends were trimmed by 0 bases and 4 bases, with 12 bases remaining between them. Germline V lookup: CDR1 MNHEY, CDR2 SVGEGT. CDR3 bases: TGTGCCAGCAGTTACTCGAGGGCGAAAGGCACTGAAGCTTTCTTT. Translation: CASSYSRAKGTEAFF.

V is TRBV7-9 and J is TRBJ1-4; weak D call: TRBD1 (6 bases). There are 14 residues in the CDR3. V shed 5 bases and J shed 5 bases, with 12 bases lying between them. The V gene's germline CDR1 is SEHNR and CDR2 FQNEAQ (reference sequence). CDR3 nucleotides: TGTGCCAGCAGCGGCGGGACACGCAATGAAAAACTGTTTTTT. Its translation: CASSGGTRNEKLFF.

The V call is TRBV29-1, the J call TRBJ1-2; D possibly corresponds to TRBD1 (6 bases). V was clipped by 5 bases and J by 2 bases, with 24 bases between them. The CDR3 is made up of 17 amino acids. Germline-derived CDR1 and CDR2 are SQVTM and ANQGSEA. The CDR3 region is CSVQGGIGGTTNYGYTF. CDR3 DNA sequence: TGCAGCGTTCAAGGGGGGATCGGGGGCACAACAAACTATGGCTACACCTTC.

The chain uses TRBV5-1 and TRBJ2-1; D is possibly TRBD1 (6 bases). There are 16 residues in the CDR3. With 1 base removed from V and 5 bases from J, the gap between germline ends came to 16 bases. Germline CDR1 and CDR2: SGHRS and YFSETQ. Here the CDR3 reads CASSLTTGGTHNEQFF. Here the CDR3 DNA reads TGCGCCAGCAGCTTGACGACAGGCGGAACCCACAATGAGCAGTTCTTC.

This clonotype was observed a handful of times. V is TRBV5-1 and J is TRBJ2-1; TRBD2 matches 7 bases. This CDR3 is 15 amino acids long. Germline CDR1 reads SGHRS; CDR2 reads YFSETQ. After removal of 1 base from V and 4 bases from J, the junction contained 5 bases not matched to a gene. CDR3 in amino acids: CASSLLPSGYNEQFF. The CDR3 DNA reads as TGCGCCAGCAGCTTGTTGCCTAGCGGTTACAATGAGCAGTTCTTC.

The chain employs TRBV29-1 and TRBJ2-3; 8 nucleotides agree with TRBD2. The CDR3 extends over 13 amino acids. The V gene's germline CDR1 is SQVTM and CDR2 ANQGSEA. V lost 5 bases to trimming and J lost 2 bases; unmatched junction nucleotides: 3. The CDR3 bases are TGCAGCGTTCGCGGGAGGATCACAGATACGCAGTATTTT. Translation: CSVRGRITDTQYF.

This clonotype was found a few times. The V and J genes are TRBV6-1 and TRBJ2-7, with D possibly being TRBD2 (5 bases). Germline CDR1 reads MNHNS; CDR2 reads SASEGT. V was shortened by 2 bases and J by 3 bases, with 14 bases between the two germline ends. The CDR3 covers 15 residues. CDR3 in amino acids: CASSESTGTLYEQYF. DNA of the CDR3: TGTGCCAGCAGTGAATCGACGGGAACCCTCTACGAGCAGTACTTC.

The gene calls are TRBV7-3 and TRBJ2-4; tentatively, D is TRBD2 (5 bases). This CDR3 is 15 amino acids long. CDR1 SGHTA and CDR2 FQGTGA come from the germline V gene. The V end was cut by 0 bases, the J end by 7 bases, with 13 bases between. CDR3 sequence: CASSLTPGISNIQYF. The CDR3 coding sequence is TGTGCCAGCAGCTTAACTCCGGGAATATCTAACATTCAGTACTTC.

This clonotype came up many times. An end of the junction does not agree with germline; a read error may underlie this. V is TRBV5-1 and J is TRBJ2-2; D ambiguous. Germline V lookup: CDR1 SGHRS, CDR2 YFSETQ. The CDR3 is 13 amino acids. CDR3 nucleotide sequence: TGTGCCAGCAGTTTAGGGAACACCGGGGAGCTGTTTTTT. It yields the protein CASSLGNTGELFF. Supplemented by reference TRBV5-1 and TRBJ2-2, the full variable domain reads KAGVTQTPRYLIKTRGQQVTLSCSPISGHRSVSWYQQTPGQGLQFLFEYFSETQRNKGNFPGRFSGRQFSNSRSEMNVSTLELGDSALYLCASSLGNTGELFFGEGSRLTVL.

This clonotype was recorded at least ten times. V and J are TRBV20-1 and TRBJ2-2, with 8 bases aligning to TRBD1. Germline CDR1 DFQATT, CDR2 SNEGSKA (reference sequence). V shed 3 bases, J shed 3 bases, and the junction held 0 bases outside the gene matches. The CDR3 consists of 13 residues. The CDR3 DNA reads TGCAGTGCTAGGGACAGGGACACCGGGGAGCTGTTTTTT. Translation gives CSARDRDTGELFF.

This clonotype was seen a few times. The chain carries TRBV19 and TRBJ2-1; a weak D match, TRBD2 (5 bases). The CDR3 is 16 amino acids. Trimming removed 2 bases from V and 2 bases from J, with 13 bases in between. Germline V lookup: CDR1 LNHDA, CDR2 SQIVND (reference sequence). The CDR3 is CASSILVGGPYNEQFF. Written as DNA, the CDR3 is TGTGCCAGTAGTATATTGGTCGGCGGGCCCTACAATGAGCAGTTCTTC.

The chain combines TRBV3-1 with TRBJ2-3, with 9 bases identical to TRBD1. The length of the CDR3 is 15 residues. The trim removed 3 bases at V and 8 bases at J, leaving 9 bases unmatched. Per the germline V gene, CDR1 is LGHDT and CDR2 is YNNKEL (reference sequence). CDR3 in amino acids: CASSQDPGQGATQYF. The CDR3 region has the DNA TGTGCCAGCAGCCAGGATCCGGGACAGGGAGCTACGCAGTATTTT.

This clonotype was seen a handful of times. The chain couples TRBV5-5 to TRBJ2-3, with TRBD1 as a possible D gene (5 bases). Deletions cut 0 bases from V and 9 bases from J, with 26 bases between. Germline CDR1 is SGHKS and CDR2 is YYEKEE (reference sequence). The CDR3 has 18 amino acids. The CDR3, as DNA: TGTGCCAGCAGCTTGGCCACCCGACAGAAAAGAAGAGTCTTGACGCAGTATTTT. The encoded protein is CASSLATRQKRRVLTQYF.

The chain joins TRBV20-1 to TRBJ1-2; the D is unclear. CDR1 is DFQATT and CDR2 is SNEGSKA in the germline V gene (reference sequence). This CDR3 is built from 14 residues. Trimming took 6 bases from V and 0 from J, leaving 14 bases between them. DNA for the CDR3: TGCAGTGCAAATTATGACAAATCTAACTATGGCTACACCTTC. Its protein is CSANYDKSNYGYTF.

This clonotype was seen a few times. The V call is TRBV30, the J call TRBJ2-1, with 12 bases that match TRBD2. The V gene end was trimmed by 3 bases and the J gene end by 8 bases; junction bases not matched to a gene: 8. The germline gives CDR1 GTSNPN, CDR2 SVGIG (reference sequence). This CDR3 comprises 15 residues. The CDR3 sequence is CAWSRGLAGIDEQFF. The CDR3 DNA is TGTGCCTGGAGCAGAGGACTAGCGGGAATCGATGAGCAGTTCTTC.

This clonotype was seen more than once but under ten times. The chain is built from TRBV4-2 and TRBJ2-7; the match to TRBD1 covers 9 bases. Germline CDR1 is LGHNA and CDR2 is YNFKEQ. The CDR3 runs to 17 residues. Germline trimming cut 2 bases from V and 3 bases from J; bases unmatched to any gene: 11. The CDR3 DNA reads as TGTGCCAGCAGCCAAATTGTGACAGGGGGGATAGGCTACGAGCAGTACTTC. It yields the protein CASSQIVTGGIGYEQYF.

This clonotype was found a few times. The chain joins TRBV7-8 to TRBJ1-1; D gene ambiguous. Per germline, CDR1 SGHVS and CDR2 FQNEAQ. The CDR3 sequence is 13 residues long. Trimming removed 5 bases at V and 5 bases at J, with 12 bases between. The CDR3 bases are TGTGCCAGCAGCCGGAGGGTGGGAACTGAAGCTTTCTTT. Translating it yields CASSRRVGTEAFF.

This clonotype appeared a single time. The V gene is TRBV19, the J gene TRBJ2-2, with TRBD2 matching over 8 bases. Trimming cost V 0 bases and J 4 bases; bases outside gene matches: 4. The CDR3 is made up of 16 amino acids. Germline V gives CDR1 LNHDA, CDR2 SQIVND (reference sequence). The CDR3 region has the DNA TGTGCCAGTAGTATAGATCTCGGGAGGGCCACCGGGGAGCTGTTTTTT. As protein: CASSIDLGRATGELFF.

The chain uses TRBV12-3 or TRBV12-4 and TRBJ2-7, with D perhaps matching TRBD2 (5 bases). V was trimmed by 6 bases and J by 1 base, leaving 16 bases between them. This CDR3 region has 15 residues. CDR3: CASSLSITRSYEQYF. The CDR3 coding sequence is TGTGCCAGCAGCCTCTCAATTACTAGGTCCTACGAGCAGTACTTC.

This clonotype has at least ten counts. The chain has TRBV7-2 and TRBJ2-2; D is unresolved. Germline CDR1 and CDR2: SGHTA and FQGNSA. This CDR3 region has 14 residues. Trimming left V 6 bases short and J 4 bases short, with 12 bases between. The CDR3 bases are TGTGCCAGCAGTCCCCAGGCAGGCACCGGGGAGCTGTTTTTT. This sequence encodes CASSPQAGTGELFF.